This TCR beta chain comes out of a study of blood T cells in healthy people across ages. Study results and limitations: Bulk PBMC profiling left naive and antigen-experienced comparisons inconclusive. Relative to aged donors, long-lived donors carried more naive CD4+ cells and displayed higher diversity.

The trim removed 2 bases at V and 4 bases at J, leaving 3 bases unmatched. CDR3 length equals 15 residues. The germline CDR1 and CDR2 sequences are MNHNY and SVGAGI (reference sequence). With respect to this clonotype: Its antigen remains unidentified.

A J-beta primer mix and a sample-barcoded 5' primer were used in a second PCR of about 7 to 12 cycles. All samples yielded 3 million or more CDR3-containing paired-end reads. In TCRdb, the 5' RACE reads were re-called with MiXCR into one record per CDR3 protein. The table has around 800,000 distinct CDR3 sequences, about 59% seen once. The study drew donors from healthy Caucasian individuals in Russia aged roughly 6 to 90. The rearrangement uses TRBV6-6 and TRBJ1-2, with 11 nucleotides matching TRBD1. The receptor was isolated from a man aged 25 to 45 in good health. The specimen sequenced was blood. As DNA, the CDR3 is TGTGCCAGCAGTTACGCGGGACAGGGGGGCTATGGCTACACCTTC. Its protein is CASSYAGQGGYGYTF.